This T cell receptor (beta chain) was found in a study of T cell responses to AZD1222 COVID-19 vaccine. Study results and limitations: Seropositive at baseline were only a handful of AZD1222 recipients.

Germline assignment: CDR1 LNHNV and CDR2 YYDKDF (reference sequence). V shed 8 bases and J shed 3 bases, with 14 bases lying between them. The CDR3 spans 14 residues. Here immunoSEQ multiplex PCR was the method, and the copy in TCRdb shows in-frame clones only, minus some. Of 95,000 or so clones in the sample, roughly 89% were seen once. A single count supports this clone. Its target is not known. The TCR originated in an adult in good health. The chain couples TRBV15 to TRBJ2-1; either TRBD1 or TRBD2 may fit D (6 bases each). Sequenced material: peripheral blood, taken on day 0 of MenACWY control vaccination. CDR3 sequence (DNA): TGTGCCACCGCCCCGGGGGCGGACTACAATGAGCAGTTCTTC. This translates into CATAPGADYNEQFF. Looking up the rest from reference TRBV15 and TRBJ2-1 gives the full variable domain: DAMVIQNPRYQVTQFGKPVTLSCSQTLNHNVMYWYQQKSSQAPKLLFHYYDKDFNNEADTPDNFQSRRPNTSFCFLDIRSPGLGDTAMYLCATAPGADYNEQFFGPGTRLTVL.